One sample yielded the 2 T cell receptor beta chains listed below, sequenced in a study of cytomegalovirus exposure and HLA in healthy donors. TCRdb's copy holds only in-frame clones and misses some; the assay was immunoSEQ multiplex PCR. The sample shows about 360,000 clones, roughly 90% of them seen only once. The source material was PBMCs. The receptor source for this set is a young woman in good health and CMV-seronegative.

The rearrangement links TRBV15 to TRBJ1-4; D is undetermined. Trimming left V 3 bases short and J 8 bases short, with 16 bases between. CDR1 is LNHNV and CDR2 is YYDKDF in the germline V gene (reference sequence). This CDR3 is built from 15 residues. CDR3 DNA sequence: TGTGCCACCAGCAGGAAAGACATGTCGGGGGAAAAACTGTTTTTT. It encodes CATSRKDMSGEKLFF.

The table lists this clone with a count of one. The V gene is TRBV6-5, the J gene TRBJ2-7; 8 bases are a match to TRBD2. The germline CDR1 and CDR2 sequences are MNHEY and SVGAGI. V lost 2 bases and J lost 2; bases outside the gene matches: 5. This CDR3 is 15 amino acids long. CDR3 sequence reads: CASSYGPGGTYEQYF. The CDR3 DNA sequence: TGTGCCAGCAGTTACGGTCCGGGGGGGACCTACGAGCAGTACTTC.